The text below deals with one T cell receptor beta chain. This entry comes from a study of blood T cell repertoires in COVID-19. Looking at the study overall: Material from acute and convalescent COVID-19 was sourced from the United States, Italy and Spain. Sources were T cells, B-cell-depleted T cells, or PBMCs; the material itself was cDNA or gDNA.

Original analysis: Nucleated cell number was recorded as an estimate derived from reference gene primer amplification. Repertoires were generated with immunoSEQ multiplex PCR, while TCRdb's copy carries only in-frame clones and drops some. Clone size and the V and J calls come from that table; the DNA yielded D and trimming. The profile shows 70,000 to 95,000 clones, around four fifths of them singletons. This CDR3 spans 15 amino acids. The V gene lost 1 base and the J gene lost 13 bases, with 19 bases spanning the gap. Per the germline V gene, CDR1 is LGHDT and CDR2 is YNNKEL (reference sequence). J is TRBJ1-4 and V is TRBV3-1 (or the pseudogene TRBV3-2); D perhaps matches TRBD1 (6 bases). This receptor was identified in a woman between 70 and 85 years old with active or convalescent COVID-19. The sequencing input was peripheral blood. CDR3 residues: CASSQGVQGGLGLFF. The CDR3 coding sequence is TGTGCCAGCAGCCAAGGAGTACAGGGTGGGTTGGGACTGTTTTTT.